This T cell receptor (beta chain) was found in a study of CD8 T cells in Susac syndrome (dated by TCRdb to 2018 to 2020). The study in broad terms: Repertoire sequencing was used to test whether CD8+ T cell activation and differentiation in Susac syndrome was antigen driven. General study outcomes and caveats: The TCR sequencing and HLA analysis was acknowledged to have included a relatively small number of individuals.

The CDR3 runs 15 residues from the cysteine to the phenylalanine. Here the CDR3 DNA is all that survives: 45 bases in frame from base 1. V and J are trimmed by 2 bases and 6 bases, and the gene matches miss 7 bases of the junction. The germline V gene (reference sequence) gives CDR1 as DFQATT and CDR2 as SNEGSKA. RNA was extracted with the RNeasy kit and roughly 0.45 to 1 ug was reverse transcribed using random hexamers. TCR beta CDR3 regions were amplified with the immunoSEQ multiplex PCR assay covering 54 Vbeta and 13 Jbeta segments. PCR amplification bias was corrected using a synthetic template baseline for primer optimization and computational correction. Per the authors' processing: Reads were assigned to V, D and J genes according to IMGT and analyzed in immunoSEQ Analyzer, with only productive sequences retained. Clonality was calculated as one minus the Shannon entropy normalized by log2 of the number of productive unique sequences. For each patient and control, public and private clones were evaluated within the 100 most prevalent clones. Clones were defined as Susac-specific if absent from the healthy and MS cohorts, from 1052 published viral clones and from other ImmuneACCESS disease sequences. TCRdb reworked the public reads: Q25 trimming with fastp, MiXCR clone assembly, productive beta chains retained. Rows with a matching CDR3 protein are joined into one entry that keeps the most common DNA and genes. The V and J calls and clone size are TCRdb's, not the authors'. The table for this sample lists some 190,000 distinct CDR3 sequences; 95% of them were counted only once. 0.08% to 0.11% of the sample is held by the ten biggest clonotypes.

About this clonotype itself: Its antigen is unknown. Base-call qualities are not available, and no considerably larger clone is one nucleotide away.

High-throughput TCR beta sequencing profiled peripheral blood CD8+ and CD4+ T cells from healthy donors, Susac syndrome patients and multiple sclerosis patients. The healthy donors served as controls matched for age and sex. CD8+ TEMRA cells were enriched by FACS, while bulk CD8+ and CD4+ T cells were purified by magnetic negative isolation. Blood was drawn into EDTA tubes, processed within 24 hours, and PBMCs were isolated by density gradient centrifugation. PBMCs destined for TCR sequencing were cryopreserved in liquid nitrogen and later thawed in a 37 °C water bath. The sorted or isolated CD4+, CD8+ and CD8+ TEMRA cells reached a purity of at least 90%.

Sequenced material: CD4+ T cells from PBMCs. The source of this sequence is a human donor in good health. The chain uses TRBV20-1 and TRBJ1-6, with 7 bases in between that match TRBD1. The DNA reads as follows: TGCAGTGCTAGAACCTTCGGACAGGTTAATTCACCCCTCCACTTT. Translation gives CSARTFGQVNSPLHF.